This entry describes one T cell receptor (beta chain). There is no known antigen for this receptor. The sample holds no much larger clone one base away, and base qualities are not on file. These data come from a study of T-cell memory formation after mild COVID-19 (dated by TCRdb to the early 2020s). About the investigation overall: Most TCR sequence clusters were specific to one of the two donors. T-cell clones expanding and contracting after mild COVID-19 in a couple of donors were tracked by longitudinal TCRalpha and TCRbeta repertoire sequencing. The cohort comprised two young, previously healthy adult volunteers, one female and one male.

Measured from the cysteine to the valine, the CDR3 is 16 residues long. The CDR3 DNA has 48 bases and is translated from base 1. Deletion took 4 bases off V and 1 base off J, with a span of 17 bases between the germline ends. CDR1 and CDR2 are read off the germline V gene as MDHEN and SYDVKM. General study outcomes and caveats: From day 15 to 85, contracting clones showed balanced CD4/CD8 phenotypes, whereas a second wave of clones that expanded from day 15 to 37 leaned towards CD4+. The study covered only a couple of mild cases, and larger cohorts including severe cases with pre-infection samples were considered necessary. SARS-CoV-2 specificity of the second-wave clones peaking on day 37 was not confirmed. Some responding clones were detected in pre-infection memory, suggesting pre-existing cross-reactive memory T cells joined the SARS-CoV-2 response. Contracting CD4+ clones were located mainly in the CM and EM memory subsets, whereas CD8+ clones were found to be enriched in EMRA.

Ficoll-Paque density gradient centrifugation was used to isolate PBMCs. This sample was sequenced with an Illumina NovaSeq 6000. TCRalpha and TCRbeta cDNA libraries were constructed by 5'RACE with constant-segment primers, with sample barcodes and unique molecular identifiers being introduced. RNA was extracted from every sample with Trizol reagent. Library amplification was performed in two PCR steps, and a second sample barcode and Illumina TruSeq adapters were introduced in the second step. The libraries were sequenced on an Illumina NovaSeq using 2 x 150 bp paired-end reads. Turning to the authors' computational methods: The reads were demultiplexed and collapsed into UMI-guided consensus sequences using migec v1.2.7. With mixcr v2.1.11, UMI consensuses were aligned to TRA and TRB V and J templates and assembled into clonotypes. A clonotype was counted as expanded or contracted only if both edgeR and NoisET called the change significant, with noise models trained on biological replicates. For edgeR calls, a false discovery rate-adjusted p below 0.01 and a log2 fold-change threshold of 1 were applied. PCA with hierarchical clustering of max-normalized trajectories of the 1000 most abundant clonotypes was used as exploratory dynamics analysis. Separately sequenced CD4+ and CD8+ repertoires were used to assign the CD4 or CD8 phenotype of responding clones. In-frame beta chains were kept once TCRdb had trimmed the public reads at Q25 with fastp and called clones with MiXCR. CDR3 protein duplicates are merged, each entry listing the most common genes and DNA. These V and J calls derive from TCRdb rather than the authors' analysis. Recorded for this sample are about 430,000 distinct CDR3 sequences; about a sixth of them occurred a single time. 20% to 25% of the sample rests with the top ten.

The sample was PBMCs or a T cell subset sorted from them (not recorded which). The rearranged chain carries TRBV28 and TRBJ2-7; 5 matching bases give a weak D call of TRBD2. The receptor's source is a man aged 18 to 29 who had mild COVID-19 (a few samples of this study predate the infection). The sample titles of this study are shuffled in the database, so cell type and time point are left out; the donor was told from shared clones. The DNA sequence follows: TGTGCCAGCAGTTCCACCGGGAACCCTGGGTCCTACGAGCAGTACGTC. The resulting protein is CASSSTGNPGSYEQYV.